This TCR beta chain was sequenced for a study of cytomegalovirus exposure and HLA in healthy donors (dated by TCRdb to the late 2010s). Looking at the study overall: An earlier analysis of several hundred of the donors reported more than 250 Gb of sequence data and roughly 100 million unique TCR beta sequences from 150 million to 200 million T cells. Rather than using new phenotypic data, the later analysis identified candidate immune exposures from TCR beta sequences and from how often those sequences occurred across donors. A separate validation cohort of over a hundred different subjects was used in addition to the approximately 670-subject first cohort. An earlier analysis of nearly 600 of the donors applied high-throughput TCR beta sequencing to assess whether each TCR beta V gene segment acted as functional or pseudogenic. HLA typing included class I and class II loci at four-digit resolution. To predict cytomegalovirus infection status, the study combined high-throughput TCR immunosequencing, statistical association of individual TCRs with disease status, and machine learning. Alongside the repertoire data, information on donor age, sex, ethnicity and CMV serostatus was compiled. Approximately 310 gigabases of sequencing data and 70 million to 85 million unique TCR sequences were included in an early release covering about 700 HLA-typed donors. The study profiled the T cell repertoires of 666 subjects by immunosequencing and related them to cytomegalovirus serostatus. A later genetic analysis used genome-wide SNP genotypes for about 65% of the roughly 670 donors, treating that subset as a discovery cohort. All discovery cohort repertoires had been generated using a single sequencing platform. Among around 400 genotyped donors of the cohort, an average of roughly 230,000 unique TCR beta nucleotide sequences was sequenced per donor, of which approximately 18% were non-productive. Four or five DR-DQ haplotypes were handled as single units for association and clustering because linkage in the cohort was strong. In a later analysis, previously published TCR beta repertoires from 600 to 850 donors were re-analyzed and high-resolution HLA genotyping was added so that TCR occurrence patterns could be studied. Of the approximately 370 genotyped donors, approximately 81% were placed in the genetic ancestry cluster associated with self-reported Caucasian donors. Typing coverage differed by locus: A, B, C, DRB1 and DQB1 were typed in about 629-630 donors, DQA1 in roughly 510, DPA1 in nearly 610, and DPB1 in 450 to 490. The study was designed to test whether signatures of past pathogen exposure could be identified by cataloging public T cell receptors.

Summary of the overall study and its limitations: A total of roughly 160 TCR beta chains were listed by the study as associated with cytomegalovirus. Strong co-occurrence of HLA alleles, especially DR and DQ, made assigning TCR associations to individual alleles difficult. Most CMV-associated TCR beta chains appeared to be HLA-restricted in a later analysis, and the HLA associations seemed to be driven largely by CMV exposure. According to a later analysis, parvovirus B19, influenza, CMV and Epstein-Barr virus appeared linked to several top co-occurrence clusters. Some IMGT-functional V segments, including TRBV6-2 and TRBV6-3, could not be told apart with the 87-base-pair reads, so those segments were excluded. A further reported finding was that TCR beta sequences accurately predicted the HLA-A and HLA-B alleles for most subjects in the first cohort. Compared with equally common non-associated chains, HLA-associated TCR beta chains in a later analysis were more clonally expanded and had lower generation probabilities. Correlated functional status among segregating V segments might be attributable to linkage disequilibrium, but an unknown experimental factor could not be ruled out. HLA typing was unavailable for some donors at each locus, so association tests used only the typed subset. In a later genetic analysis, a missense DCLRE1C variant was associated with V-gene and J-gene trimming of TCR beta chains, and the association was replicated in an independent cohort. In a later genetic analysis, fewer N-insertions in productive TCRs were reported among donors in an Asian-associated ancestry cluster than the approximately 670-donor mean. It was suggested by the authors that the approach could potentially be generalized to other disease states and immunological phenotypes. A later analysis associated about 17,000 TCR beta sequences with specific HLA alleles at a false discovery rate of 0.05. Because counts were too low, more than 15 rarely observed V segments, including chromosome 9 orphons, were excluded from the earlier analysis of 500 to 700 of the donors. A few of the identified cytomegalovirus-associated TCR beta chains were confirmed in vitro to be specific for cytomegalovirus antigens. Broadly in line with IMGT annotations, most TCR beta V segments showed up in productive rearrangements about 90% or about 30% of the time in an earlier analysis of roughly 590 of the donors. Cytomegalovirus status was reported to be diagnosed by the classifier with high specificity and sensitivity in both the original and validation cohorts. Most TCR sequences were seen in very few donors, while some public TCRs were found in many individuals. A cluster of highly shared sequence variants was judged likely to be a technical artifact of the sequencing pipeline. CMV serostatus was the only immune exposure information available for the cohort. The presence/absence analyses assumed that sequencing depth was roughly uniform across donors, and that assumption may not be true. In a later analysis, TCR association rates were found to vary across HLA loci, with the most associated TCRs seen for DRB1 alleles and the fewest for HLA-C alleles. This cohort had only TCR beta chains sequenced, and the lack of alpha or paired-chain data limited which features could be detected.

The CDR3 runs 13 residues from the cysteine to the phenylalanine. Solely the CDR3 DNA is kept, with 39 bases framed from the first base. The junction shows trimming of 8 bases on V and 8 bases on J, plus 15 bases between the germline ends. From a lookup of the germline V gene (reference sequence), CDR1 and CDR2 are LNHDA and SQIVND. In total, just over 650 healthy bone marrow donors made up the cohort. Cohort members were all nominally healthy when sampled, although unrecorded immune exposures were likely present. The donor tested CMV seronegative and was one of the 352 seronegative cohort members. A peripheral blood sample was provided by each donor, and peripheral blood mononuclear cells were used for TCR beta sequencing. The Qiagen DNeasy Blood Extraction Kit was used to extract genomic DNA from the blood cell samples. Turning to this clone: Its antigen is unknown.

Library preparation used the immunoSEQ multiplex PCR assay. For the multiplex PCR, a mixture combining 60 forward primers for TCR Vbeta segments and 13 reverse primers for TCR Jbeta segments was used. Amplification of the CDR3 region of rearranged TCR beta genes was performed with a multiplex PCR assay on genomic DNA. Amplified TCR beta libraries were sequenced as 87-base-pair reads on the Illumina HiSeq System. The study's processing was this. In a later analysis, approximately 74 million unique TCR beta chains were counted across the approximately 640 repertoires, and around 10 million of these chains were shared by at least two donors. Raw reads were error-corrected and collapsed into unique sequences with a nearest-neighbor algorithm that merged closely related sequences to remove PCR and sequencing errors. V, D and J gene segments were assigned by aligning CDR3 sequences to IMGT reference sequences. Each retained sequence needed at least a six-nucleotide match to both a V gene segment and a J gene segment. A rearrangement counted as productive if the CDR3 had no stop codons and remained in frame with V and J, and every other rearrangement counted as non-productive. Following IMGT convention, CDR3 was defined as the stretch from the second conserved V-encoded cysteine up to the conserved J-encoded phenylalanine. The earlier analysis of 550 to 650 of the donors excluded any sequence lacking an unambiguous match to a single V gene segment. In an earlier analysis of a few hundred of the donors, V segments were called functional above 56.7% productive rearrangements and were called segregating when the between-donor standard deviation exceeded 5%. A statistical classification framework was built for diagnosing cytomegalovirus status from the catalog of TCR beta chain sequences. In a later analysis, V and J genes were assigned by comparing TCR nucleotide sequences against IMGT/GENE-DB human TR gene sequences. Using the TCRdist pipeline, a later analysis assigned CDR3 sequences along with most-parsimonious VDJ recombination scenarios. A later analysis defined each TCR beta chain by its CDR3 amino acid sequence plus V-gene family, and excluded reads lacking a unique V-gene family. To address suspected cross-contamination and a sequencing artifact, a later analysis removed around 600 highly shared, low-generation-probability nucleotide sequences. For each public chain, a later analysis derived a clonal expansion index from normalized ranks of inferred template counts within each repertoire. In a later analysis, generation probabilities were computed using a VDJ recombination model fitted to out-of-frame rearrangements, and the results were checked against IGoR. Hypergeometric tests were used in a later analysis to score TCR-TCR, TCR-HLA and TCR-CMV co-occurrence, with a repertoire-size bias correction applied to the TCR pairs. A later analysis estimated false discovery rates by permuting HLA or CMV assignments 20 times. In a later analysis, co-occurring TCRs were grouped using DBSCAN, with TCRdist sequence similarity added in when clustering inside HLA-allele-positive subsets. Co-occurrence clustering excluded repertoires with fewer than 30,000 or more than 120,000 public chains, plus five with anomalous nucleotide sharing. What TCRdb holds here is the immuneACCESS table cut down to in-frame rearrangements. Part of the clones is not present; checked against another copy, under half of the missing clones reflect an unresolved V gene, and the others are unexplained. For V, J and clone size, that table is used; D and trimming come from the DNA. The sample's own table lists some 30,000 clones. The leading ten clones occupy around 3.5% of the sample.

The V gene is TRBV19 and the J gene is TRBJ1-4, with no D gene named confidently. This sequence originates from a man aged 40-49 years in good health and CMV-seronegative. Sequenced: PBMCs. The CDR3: CASLRVGGEKLFF. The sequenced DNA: TGTGCCAGTCTCAGAGTAGGAGGGGAAAAACTGTTTTTT.